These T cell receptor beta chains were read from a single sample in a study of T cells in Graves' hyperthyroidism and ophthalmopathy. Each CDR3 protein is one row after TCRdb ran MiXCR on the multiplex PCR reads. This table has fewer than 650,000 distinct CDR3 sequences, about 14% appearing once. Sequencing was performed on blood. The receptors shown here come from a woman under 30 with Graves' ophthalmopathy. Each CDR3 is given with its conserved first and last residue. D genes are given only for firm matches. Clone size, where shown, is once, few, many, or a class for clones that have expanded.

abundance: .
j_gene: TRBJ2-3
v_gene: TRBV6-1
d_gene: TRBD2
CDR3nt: TGTGCCAGCGGAGAGCGGGGTAGCACAGATACGCAGTATTTT
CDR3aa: CASGERGSTDTQYF

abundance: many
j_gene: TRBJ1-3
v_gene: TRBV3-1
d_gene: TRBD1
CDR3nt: TGTGCCAGCAGCTCCCGGGACAGGGGAAACACCATATATTTT
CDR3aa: CASSSRDRGNTIYF

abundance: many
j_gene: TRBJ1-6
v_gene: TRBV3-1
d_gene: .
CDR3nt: TGTGCCAGCAGCCAAGTAGGCGGGACCTTCAATTCACCCCTCCACTTT
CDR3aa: CASSQVGGTFNSPLHF

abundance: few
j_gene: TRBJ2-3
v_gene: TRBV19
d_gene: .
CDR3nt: TGTGCCAGTAGTGGGTCTAGCGCCACAGATACGCAGTATTTT
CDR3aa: CASSGSSATDTQYF

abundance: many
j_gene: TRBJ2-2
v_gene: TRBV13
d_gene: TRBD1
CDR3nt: TGTGCCAGCAGCCACGGGACAGGGGCCCGAAGGCTGTTTTTT
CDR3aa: CASSHGTGARRLFF

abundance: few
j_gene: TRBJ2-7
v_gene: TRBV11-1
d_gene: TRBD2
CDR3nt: TGTGCCAGCAGCTTAGACCTGAGCGGGAGTCCCCGGGAGCAGTACTTC
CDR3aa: CASSLDLSGSPREQYF

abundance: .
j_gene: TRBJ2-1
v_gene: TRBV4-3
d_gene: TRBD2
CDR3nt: TGCGCCAGCAGCCAACCCTCGGGACTAGCCTTCTACAATGAGCAGTTCTTC
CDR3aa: CASSQPSGLAFYNEQFF

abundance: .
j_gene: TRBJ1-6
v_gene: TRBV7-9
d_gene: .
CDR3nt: TGTGCCAGCAGCTCCACGACAACCTATAATTCACCCCTCCACTTT
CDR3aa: CASSSTTTYNSPLHF

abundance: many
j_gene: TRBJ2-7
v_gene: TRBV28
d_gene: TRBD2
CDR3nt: TGTGCCAGCAGGGCGACACTAGCGGGAGTGTACGAGCAGTACTTC
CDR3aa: CASRATLAGVYEQYF

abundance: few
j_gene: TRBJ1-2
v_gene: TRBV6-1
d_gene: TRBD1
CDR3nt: TGTGCCAGCAGCAACGCCCTCCTGGACAGGGGGTCTGGCTACACCTTC
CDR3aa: CASSNALLDRGSGYTF

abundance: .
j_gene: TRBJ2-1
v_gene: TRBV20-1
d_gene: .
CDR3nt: TGCAGTGCTAGAAGATCCGGGACCAGCACATACAGGCAGTTCTTC
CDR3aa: CSARRSGTSTYRQFF

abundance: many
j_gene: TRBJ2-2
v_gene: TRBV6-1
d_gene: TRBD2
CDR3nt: TGTGCCAGCAGTAGCGGGAAGAGCGGGGAGCTGTTTTTT
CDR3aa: CASSSGKSGELFF

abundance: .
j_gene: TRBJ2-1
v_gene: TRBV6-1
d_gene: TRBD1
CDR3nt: TGTGCCAGCAGCACCGGACAGGGCCCCTACAATGAGCAGTTCTTC
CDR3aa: CASSTGQGPYNEQFF

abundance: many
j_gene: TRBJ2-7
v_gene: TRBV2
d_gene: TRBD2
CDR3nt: TGTGCCAGCATGGAACGGGAGGACTACGAGCAGTACTTC
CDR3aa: CASMEREDYEQYF

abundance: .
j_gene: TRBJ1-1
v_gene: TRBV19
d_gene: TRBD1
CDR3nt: TGTGCCAGTAGTACCCCGACAGGGACCGAAGCTTTCTTT
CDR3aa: CASSTPTGTEAFF

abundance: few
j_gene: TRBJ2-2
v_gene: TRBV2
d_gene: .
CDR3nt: TGTGCCAGCAGTGTAGAGGAGTACACCGGGGAGCTGTTTTTT
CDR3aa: CASSVEEYTGELFF

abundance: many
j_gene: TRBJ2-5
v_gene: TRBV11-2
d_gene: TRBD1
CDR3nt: TGTGCCAGCAGCACCCCCAGGGGGCAAGAGACCCAGTACTTC
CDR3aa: CASSTPRGQETQYF

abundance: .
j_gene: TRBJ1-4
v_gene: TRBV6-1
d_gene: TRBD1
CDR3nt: TGTGCCAGCAGTCCACAGGGGGATGTAGGAAAACTGTCTTTT
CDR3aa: CASSPQGDVGKLSF

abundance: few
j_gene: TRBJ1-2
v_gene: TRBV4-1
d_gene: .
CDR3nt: TGCGCCAGCAGCCTGGGAACCTCAAGGCTCTATGGCTACACCTTC
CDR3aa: CASSLGTSRLYGYTF

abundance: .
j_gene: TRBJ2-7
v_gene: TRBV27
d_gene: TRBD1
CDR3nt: TGTGCCAGCAGTATCTCCCGGGACAGCTTGTACGAGCAGTACTTC
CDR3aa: CASSISRDSLYEQYF

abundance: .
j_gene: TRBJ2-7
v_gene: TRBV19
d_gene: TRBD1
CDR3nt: TGTGCCAGTAAGGGTGAGGGGGCAGGGCGCTACGAGCAGTACTTC
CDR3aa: CASKGEGAGRYEQYF

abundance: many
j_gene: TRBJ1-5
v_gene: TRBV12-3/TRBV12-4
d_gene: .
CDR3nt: TGTGCCAGCACCTTCATCCAGGGCAATCAGCCCCAGCATTTT
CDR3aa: CASTFIQGNQPQHF

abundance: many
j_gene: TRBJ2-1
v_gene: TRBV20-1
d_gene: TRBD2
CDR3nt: TGCAGTGCGAGAGGGGTAAGCGGGAGGGCCCCCGGGGGAGAGCAGTTCTTC
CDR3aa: CSARGVSGRAPGGEQFF

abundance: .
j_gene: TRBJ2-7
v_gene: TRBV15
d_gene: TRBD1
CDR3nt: TGTGCCACCAGCAGAAACACAGGGGGCGGCGAGCAGTACTTC
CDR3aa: CATSRNTGGGEQYF

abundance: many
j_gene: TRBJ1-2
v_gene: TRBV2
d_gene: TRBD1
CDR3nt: TGTGCCAGCAGCGCCCTAAGGGGACAGGCGGATGGCTACACCTTC
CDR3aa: CASSALRGQADGYTF

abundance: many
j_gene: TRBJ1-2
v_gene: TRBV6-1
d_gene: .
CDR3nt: TGTGCCAGCAGTATGGGGCAGGGCACGTATGGCTACACCTTC
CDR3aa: CASSMGQGTYGYTF

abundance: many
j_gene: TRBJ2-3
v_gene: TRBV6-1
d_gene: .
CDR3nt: TGTGCCAGCAGTTTACGGAGGACCAACACAGATACGCAGTATTTT
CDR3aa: CASSLRRTNTDTQYF

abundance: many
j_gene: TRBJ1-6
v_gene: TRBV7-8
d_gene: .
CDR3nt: TGTGCCAGCAGCGTACGACAGACCGATTCACCCCTCCACTTT
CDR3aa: CASSVRQTDSPLHF

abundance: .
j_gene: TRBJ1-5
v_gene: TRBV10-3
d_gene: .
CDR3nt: TGTGCCACCCGGGGGGGCGATCAGCCCCAGCATTTT
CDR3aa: CATRGGDQPQHF

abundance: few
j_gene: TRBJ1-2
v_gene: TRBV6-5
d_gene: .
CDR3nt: TGTGCCAGCAGTTACACTCCGGGGTCTAACTATGGCTACACCTTC
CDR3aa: CASSYTPGSNYGYTF

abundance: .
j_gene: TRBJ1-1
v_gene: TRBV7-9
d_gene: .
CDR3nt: TGTGCCAGCAGCGCTACCGGGGCATCGGCCACTGAAGCTTTCTTT
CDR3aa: CASSATGASATEAFF

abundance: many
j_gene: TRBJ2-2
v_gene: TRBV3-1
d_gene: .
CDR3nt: TGTGCCAGCAGCCCCTGGTTAGGGGGTCATGACACCGGGGAGCTGTTTTTT
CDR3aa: CASSPWLGGHDTGELFF

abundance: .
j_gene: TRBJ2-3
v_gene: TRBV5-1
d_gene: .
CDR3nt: TGCGCCAGCAGCTTCAGCGCAGATACGCAGTATTTT
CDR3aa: CASSFSADTQYF

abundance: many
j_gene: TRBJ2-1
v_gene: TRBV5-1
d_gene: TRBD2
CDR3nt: TGCGCCAGCAGCTTGGTCCCCGCGCCGAGCGGACTAGCGGGAGTTCATGAGCAGTTCTTC
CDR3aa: CASSLVPAPSGLAGVHEQFF

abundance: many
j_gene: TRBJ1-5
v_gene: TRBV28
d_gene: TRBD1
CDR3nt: TGTGCCAGCAGACCGGGACAGGGGGCCTATAGCAATCAGCCCCAGCATTTT
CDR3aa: CASRPGQGAYSNQPQHF

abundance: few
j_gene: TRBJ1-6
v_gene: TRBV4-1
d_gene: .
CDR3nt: TGCGCCAGCAGCCAAGATCGTTCCGAAAGGCGGTCACCCCTCCACTTT
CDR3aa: CASSQDRSERRSPLHF

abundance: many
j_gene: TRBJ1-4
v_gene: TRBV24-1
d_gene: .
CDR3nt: TGTGCCACCAGTGACCCCTACCAAGGAGAAAAACTGTTTTTT
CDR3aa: CATSDPYQGEKLFF

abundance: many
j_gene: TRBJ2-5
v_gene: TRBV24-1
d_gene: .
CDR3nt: TGTGCCACCAGTGTGGGAGAGACCCAGTACTTC
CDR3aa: CATSVGETQYF

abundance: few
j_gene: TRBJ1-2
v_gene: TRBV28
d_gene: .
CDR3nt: TGTGCCAGCAGTTCTTCTTTGCAGGGTTCCTATGGCTACACCTTC
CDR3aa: CASSSSLQGSYGYTF

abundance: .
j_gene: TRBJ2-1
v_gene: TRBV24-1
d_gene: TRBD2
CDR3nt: TGTGCCACCAGTGATAATGCGGGAGGGCCATACAACGAGCAGTTCTTC
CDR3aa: CATSDNAGGPYNEQFF

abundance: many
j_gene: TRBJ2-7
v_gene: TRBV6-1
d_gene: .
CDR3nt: TGTGCCAGCAGTTTGTCAGAGGGCTCCTACGAGCAGTACTTC
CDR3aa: CASSLSEGSYEQYF

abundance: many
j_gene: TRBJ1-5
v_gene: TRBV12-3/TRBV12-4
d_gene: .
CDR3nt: TGTGCCAGCACGGGCCGGGACGGTTATCAGCCCCAGCATTTT
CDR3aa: CASTGRDGYQPQHF

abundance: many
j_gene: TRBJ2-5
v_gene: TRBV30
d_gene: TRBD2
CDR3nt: TGTGCCTGGAGTAAGGGACTAGCGGGAGGTAGCCAAGAGACCCAGTACTTC
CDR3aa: CAWSKGLAGGSQETQYF

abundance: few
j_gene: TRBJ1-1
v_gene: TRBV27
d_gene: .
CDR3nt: TGTGCCAGCAGTTTAGGGACGATGGGGAACACTGAAGCTTTCTTT
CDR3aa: CASSLGTMGNTEAFF

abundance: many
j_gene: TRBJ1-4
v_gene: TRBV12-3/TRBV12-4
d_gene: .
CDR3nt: TGTGCCAGCAGCTCCCGCTCCCTGGGACAAATACAAGAAAAACTGTTTTTT
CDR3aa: CASSSRSLGQIQEKLFF

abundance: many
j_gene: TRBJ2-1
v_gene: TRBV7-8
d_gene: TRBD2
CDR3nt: TGTGCCAGCAGCAACCGCGGGCTAGCGGAACAGGAGAATGAGCAGTTCTTC
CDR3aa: CASSNRGLAEQENEQFF

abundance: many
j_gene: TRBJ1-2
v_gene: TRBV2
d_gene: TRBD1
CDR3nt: TGTGCCAGCAGTGAGAGGACAGGGTTCGGCTACACCTTC
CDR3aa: CASSERTGFGYTF

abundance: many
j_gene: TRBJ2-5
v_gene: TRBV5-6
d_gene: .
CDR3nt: TGTGCCAGCAGCGTAACAGAGCAAGAGACCCAGTACTTC
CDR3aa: CASSVTEQETQYF

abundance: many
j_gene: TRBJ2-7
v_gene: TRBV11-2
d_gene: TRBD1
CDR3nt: TGTGCCAGCAGTTTTGTCGTCGGATCCGGGACAGGGGCATTGGGGGAGCAGTACTTC
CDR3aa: CASSFVVGSGTGALGEQYF

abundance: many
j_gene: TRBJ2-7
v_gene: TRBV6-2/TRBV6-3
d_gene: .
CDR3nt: TGTGCCAGCACTCTCATGTGGCCGAGCTCCTACGAGCAGTACTTC
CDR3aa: CASTLMWPSSYEQYF

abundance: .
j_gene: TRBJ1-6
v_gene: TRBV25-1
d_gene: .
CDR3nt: TGTGCCAGCAGTGAAATAGAACTGCGTGAGCCACCCCTCCACTTT
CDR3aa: CASSEIELREPPLHF

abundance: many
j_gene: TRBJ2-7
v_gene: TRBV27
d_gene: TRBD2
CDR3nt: TGTGCCAGCAGTTTAGGGGGACTACCCAATACCTACGAGCAGTACTTC
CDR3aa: CASSLGGLPNTYEQYF

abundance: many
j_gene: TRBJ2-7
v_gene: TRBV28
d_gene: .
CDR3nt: TGTGCCAGTACCACAGGGCCCTACGAGCAGTACTTC
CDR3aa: CASTTGPYEQYF

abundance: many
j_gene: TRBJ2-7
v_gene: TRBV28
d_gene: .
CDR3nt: TGTGCCAGCCCCCTGGAGTCATCCTACGAGCAGTACTTC
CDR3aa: CASPLESSYEQYF

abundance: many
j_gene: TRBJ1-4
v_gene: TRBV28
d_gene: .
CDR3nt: TGTGCCAGCAGTTTACCTCTTAGGGGGGGTGAAAAACTGTTTTTT
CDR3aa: CASSLPLRGGEKLFF

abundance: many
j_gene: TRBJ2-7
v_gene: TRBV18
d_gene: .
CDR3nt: TGTGCCAGCTCAGCAGGACTCACGGGGGAGCAGTACTTC
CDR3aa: CASSAGLTGEQYF

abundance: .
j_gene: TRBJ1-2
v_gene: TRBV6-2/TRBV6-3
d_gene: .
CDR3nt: TGTGCCAGCAGCCTCGTGGGGACTACCCCTAACTATGGCCACACCTTC
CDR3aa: CASSLVGTTPNYGHTF

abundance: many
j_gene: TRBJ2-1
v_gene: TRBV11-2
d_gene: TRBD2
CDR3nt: TGTGCCAGCAGCTTTTACAGCGGGAGCTCCTACAATGAGCAGTTCTTC
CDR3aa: CASSFYSGSSYNEQFF

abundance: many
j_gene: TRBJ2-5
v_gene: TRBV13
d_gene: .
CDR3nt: TGTGCCAGCAGCAAATACTCGGGTGAGACCCAGTACTTC
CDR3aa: CASSKYSGETQYF

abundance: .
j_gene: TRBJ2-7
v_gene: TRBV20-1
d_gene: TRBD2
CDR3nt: TGCAGTGCTAGAAGGACTAGCGGGACCTACGAGCAGTACTTC
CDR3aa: CSARRTSGTYEQYF